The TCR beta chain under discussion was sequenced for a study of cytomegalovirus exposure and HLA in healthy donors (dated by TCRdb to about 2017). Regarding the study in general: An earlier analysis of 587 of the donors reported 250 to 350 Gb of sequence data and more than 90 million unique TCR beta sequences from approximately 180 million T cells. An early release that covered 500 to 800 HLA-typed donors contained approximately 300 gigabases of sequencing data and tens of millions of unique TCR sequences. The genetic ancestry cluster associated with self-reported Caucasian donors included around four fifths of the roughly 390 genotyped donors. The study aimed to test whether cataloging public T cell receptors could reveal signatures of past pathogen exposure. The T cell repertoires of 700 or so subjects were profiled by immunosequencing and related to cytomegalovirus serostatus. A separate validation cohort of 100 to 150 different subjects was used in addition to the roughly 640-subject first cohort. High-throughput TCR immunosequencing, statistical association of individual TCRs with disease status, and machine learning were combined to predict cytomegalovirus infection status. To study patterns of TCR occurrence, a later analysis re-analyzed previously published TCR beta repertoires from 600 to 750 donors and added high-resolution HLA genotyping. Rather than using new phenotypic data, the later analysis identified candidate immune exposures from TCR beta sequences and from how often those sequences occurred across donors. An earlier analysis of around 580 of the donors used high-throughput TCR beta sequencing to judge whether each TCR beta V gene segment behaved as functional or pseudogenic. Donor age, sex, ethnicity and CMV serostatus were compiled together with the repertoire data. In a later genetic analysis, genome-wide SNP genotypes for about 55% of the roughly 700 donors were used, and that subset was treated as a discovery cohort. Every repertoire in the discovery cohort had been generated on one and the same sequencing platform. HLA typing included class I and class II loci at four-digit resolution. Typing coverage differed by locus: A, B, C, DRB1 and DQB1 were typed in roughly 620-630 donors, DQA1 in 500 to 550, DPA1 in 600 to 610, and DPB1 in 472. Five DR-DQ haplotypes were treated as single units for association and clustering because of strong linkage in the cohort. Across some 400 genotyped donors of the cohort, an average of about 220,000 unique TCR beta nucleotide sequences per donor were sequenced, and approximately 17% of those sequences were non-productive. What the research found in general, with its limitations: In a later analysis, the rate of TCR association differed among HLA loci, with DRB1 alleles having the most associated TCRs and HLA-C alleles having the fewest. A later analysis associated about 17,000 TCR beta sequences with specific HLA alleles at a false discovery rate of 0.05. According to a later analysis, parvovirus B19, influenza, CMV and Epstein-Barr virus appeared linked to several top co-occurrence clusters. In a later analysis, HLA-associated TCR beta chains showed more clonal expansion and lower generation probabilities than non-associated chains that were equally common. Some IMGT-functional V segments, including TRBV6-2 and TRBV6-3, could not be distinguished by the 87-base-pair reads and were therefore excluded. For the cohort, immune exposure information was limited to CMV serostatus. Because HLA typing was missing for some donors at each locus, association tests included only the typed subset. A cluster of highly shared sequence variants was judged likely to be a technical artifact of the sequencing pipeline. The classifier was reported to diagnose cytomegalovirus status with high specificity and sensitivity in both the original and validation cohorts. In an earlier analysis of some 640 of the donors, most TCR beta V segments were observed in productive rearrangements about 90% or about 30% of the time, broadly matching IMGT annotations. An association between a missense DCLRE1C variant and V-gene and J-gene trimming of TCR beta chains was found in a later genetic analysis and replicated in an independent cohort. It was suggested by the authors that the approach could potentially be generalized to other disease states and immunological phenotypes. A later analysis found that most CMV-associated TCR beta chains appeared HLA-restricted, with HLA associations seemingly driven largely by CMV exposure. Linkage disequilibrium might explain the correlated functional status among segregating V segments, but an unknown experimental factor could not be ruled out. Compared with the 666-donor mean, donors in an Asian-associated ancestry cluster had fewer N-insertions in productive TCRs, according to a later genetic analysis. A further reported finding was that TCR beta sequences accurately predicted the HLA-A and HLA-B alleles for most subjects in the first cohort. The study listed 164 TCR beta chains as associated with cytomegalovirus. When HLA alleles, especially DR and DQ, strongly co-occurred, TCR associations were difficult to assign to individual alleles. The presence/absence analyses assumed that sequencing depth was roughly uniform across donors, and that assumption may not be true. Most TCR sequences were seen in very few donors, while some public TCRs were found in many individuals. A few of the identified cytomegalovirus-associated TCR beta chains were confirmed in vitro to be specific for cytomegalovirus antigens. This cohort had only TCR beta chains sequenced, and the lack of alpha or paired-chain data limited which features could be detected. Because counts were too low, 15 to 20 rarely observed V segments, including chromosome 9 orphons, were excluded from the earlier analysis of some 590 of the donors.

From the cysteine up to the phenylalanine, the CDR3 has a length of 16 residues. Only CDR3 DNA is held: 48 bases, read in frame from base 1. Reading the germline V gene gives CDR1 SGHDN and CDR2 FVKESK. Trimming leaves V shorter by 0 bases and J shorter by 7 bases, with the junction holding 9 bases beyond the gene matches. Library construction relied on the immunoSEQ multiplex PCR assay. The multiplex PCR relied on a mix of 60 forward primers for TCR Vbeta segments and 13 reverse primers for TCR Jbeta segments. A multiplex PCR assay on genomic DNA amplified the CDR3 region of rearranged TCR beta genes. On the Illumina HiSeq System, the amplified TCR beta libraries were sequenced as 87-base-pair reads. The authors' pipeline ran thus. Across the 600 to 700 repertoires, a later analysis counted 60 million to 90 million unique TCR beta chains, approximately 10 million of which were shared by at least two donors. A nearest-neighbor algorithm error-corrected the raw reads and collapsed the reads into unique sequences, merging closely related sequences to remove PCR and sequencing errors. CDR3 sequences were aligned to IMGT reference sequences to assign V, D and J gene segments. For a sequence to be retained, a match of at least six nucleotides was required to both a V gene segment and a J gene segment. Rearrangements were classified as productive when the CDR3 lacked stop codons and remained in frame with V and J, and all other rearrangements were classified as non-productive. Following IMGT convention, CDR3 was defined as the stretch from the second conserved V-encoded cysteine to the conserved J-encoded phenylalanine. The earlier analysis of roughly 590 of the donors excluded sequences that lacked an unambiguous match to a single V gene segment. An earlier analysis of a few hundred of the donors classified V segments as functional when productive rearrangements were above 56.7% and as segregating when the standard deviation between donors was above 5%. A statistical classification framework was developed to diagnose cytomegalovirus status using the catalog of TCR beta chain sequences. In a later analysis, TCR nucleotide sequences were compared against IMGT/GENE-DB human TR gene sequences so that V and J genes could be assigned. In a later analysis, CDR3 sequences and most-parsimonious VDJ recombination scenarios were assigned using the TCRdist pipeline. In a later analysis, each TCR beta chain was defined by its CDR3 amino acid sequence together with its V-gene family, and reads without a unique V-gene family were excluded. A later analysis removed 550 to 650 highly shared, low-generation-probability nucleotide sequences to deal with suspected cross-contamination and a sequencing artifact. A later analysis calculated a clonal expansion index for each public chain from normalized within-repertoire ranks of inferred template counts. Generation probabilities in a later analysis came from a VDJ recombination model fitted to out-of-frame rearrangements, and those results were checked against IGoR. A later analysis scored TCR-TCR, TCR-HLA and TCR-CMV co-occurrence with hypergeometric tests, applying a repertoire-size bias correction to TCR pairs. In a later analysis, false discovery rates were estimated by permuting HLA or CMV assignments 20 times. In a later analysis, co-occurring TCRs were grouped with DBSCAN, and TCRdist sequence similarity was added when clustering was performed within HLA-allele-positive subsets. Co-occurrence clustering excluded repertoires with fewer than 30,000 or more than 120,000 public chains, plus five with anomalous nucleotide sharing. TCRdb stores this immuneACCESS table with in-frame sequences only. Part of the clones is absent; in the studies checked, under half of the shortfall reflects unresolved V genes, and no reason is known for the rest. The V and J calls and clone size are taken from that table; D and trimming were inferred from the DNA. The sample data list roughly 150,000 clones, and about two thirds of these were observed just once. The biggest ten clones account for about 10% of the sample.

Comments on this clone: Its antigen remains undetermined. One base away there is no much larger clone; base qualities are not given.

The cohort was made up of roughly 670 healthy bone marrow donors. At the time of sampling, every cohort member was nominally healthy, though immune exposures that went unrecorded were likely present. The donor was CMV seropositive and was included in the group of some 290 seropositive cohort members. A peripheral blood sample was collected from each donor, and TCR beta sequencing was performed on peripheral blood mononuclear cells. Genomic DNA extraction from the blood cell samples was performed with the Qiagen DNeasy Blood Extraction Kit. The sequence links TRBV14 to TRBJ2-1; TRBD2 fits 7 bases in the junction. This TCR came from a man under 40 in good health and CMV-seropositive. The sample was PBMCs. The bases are TGTGCCAGCAGCCAAGATTTATGCGGGAGTCGAAATGAGCAGTTCTTC. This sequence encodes CASSQDLCGSRNEQFF.